This is a list of T cell receptor beta chains from one sample in a study of cytomegalovirus exposure and HLA in healthy donors. Method: immunoSEQ multiplex PCR; TCRdb's copy keeps in-frame clones and lacks some. The table lists over 95,000 clones, around three quarters of them singletons, with around 9.9% in the top ten. Sequences were obtained from PBMCs. The receptor source for this set is a man aged 40-55 years in good health and CMV-seropositive. CDR3s include the opening cysteine and the closing phenylalanine or tryptophan. Each record gives: V gene, CDR3 length, J gene, clone size, D gene, CDR3 DNA, CDR3 protein. A D gene is named only where the DNA matches it firmly. Size values are once, few and many counts, or a class for expanded clones, and some rows have none.

v_call: TRBV5-1
cdr3_length: 14
j_call: TRBJ1-5
clone_size: .
d_call: .
cdr3_nt: TGCGCCAGCAGCTTGTCCGGGGGCAATCAGCCCCAGCATTTT
cdr3_aa: CASSLSGGNQPQHF

v_call: TRBV6-1
cdr3_length: 13
j_call: TRBJ1-1
clone_size: .
d_call: .
cdr3_nt: TGTGCCAGCAGGGGGGCCTTGAACACTGAAGCTTTCTTT
cdr3_aa: CASRGALNTEAFF

v_call: TRBV7-2
cdr3_length: 15
j_call: TRBJ1-1
clone_size: once
d_call: .
cdr3_nt: TGTGCCAGCAGCTTAGCGCAGGGGACGAGCACTGAAGCTTTCTTT
cdr3_aa: CASSLAQGTSTEAFF

v_call: TRBV7-3
cdr3_length: 15
j_call: TRBJ2-1
clone_size: .
d_call: TRBD1
cdr3_nt: TGTGCCAGCAGCCCCACCGGGACAGCTAACAATGAGCAGTTCTTC
cdr3_aa: CASSPTGTANNEQFF

v_call: TRBV13
cdr3_length: 17
j_call: TRBJ1-2
clone_size: .
d_call: TRBD1
cdr3_nt: TGTGCCAGCAGCCCCGGACAGGGAGTAGAAATGAAGGATGGCTACACCTTC
cdr3_aa: CASSPGQGVEMKDGYTF

v_call: TRBV6-4
cdr3_length: 14
j_call: TRBJ2-3
clone_size: .
d_call: TRBD2
cdr3_nt: TGTGCCAGCAGTAGCGGGGGGGCCCCAGATACGCAGTATTTT
cdr3_aa: CASSSGGAPDTQYF

v_call: TRBV4-3
cdr3_length: 16
j_call: TRBJ1-6
clone_size: .
d_call: .
cdr3_nt: TGCGCCAGCAGCCAAGGGGCGGGAAGGAATAATTCACCCCTCCACTTT
cdr3_aa: CASSQGAGRNNSPLHF

v_call: TRBV2
cdr3_length: 16
j_call: TRBJ2-2
clone_size: once
d_call: .
cdr3_nt: TGTGCCAGCAGTGAAAGCCCGGTTCCGAACACCGGGGGGCTGTTTTTT
cdr3_aa: CASSESPVPNTGGLFF

v_call: TRBV5-1
cdr3_length: 14
j_call: TRBJ2-7
clone_size: .
d_call: .
cdr3_nt: TGCGCCAGCAGCTTCATCCCCAGTTCCTACGAGCAGTACTTC
cdr3_aa: CASSFIPSSYEQYF

v_call: TRBV18
cdr3_length: 16
j_call: TRBJ2-3
clone_size: few
d_call: .
cdr3_nt: TGTGCCAGCTCACCACCGGTTAGCGGATACACAGATACGCAGTATTTT
cdr3_aa: CASSPPVSGYTDTQYF

v_call: TRBV6-6
cdr3_length: 13
j_call: TRBJ1-1
clone_size: .
d_call: .
cdr3_nt: TGTGCCAGCAGTTCCCAGGGGCTCGCTGAAGCTTTCTTT
cdr3_aa: CASSSQGLAEAFF

v_call: TRBV29-1
cdr3_length: 16
j_call: TRBJ2-2
clone_size: .
d_call: .
cdr3_nt: TGCAGCGTTGTTTCCAGGACACCGATTGGACCCGGGGAGCTGTTTTTT
cdr3_aa: CSVVSRTPIGPGELFF

v_call: TRBV7-2
cdr3_length: 14
j_call: TRBJ2-7
clone_size: .
d_call: .
cdr3_nt: TGTGCCAGCAGCTTAGCCCTCCGGACATCCGAGCAGTACTTC
cdr3_aa: CASSLALRTSEQYF

v_call: TRBV11-2
cdr3_length: 14
j_call: TRBJ2-3
clone_size: .
d_call: TRBD2
cdr3_nt: TGTGCCAGCAGCTTAGGACTAGCGGGGGATACGCAGTATTTT
cdr3_aa: CASSLGLAGDTQYF

v_call: TRBV28
cdr3_length: 13
j_call: TRBJ1-5
clone_size: few
d_call: TRBD1
cdr3_nt: TGTGCCAGCACCTTAGACAGGGTCGGGCCCCAGCATTTT
cdr3_aa: CASTLDRVGPQHF

v_call: TRBV16
cdr3_length: 17
j_call: TRBJ2-7
clone_size: .
d_call: TRBD2
cdr3_nt: TGTGCCAGCAGCCCCGAACCCATAGCGGGGGGTAGATACGAGCAGTACTTC
cdr3_aa: CASSPEPIAGGRYEQYF

v_call: TRBV27
cdr3_length: 15
j_call: TRBJ2-3
clone_size: .
d_call: .
cdr3_nt: TGTGCCAGCAGTTCACGGTATGGAGGCACAGATACGCAGTATTTT
cdr3_aa: CASSSRYGGTDTQYF

v_call: TRBV9
cdr3_length: 17
j_call: TRBJ2-3
clone_size: .
d_call: TRBD2
cdr3_nt: TGTGCCAGCAGCGTAGCTGGCGCGGGGGGCTTGCCAGATACGCAGTATTTT
cdr3_aa: CASSVAGAGGLPDTQYF

v_call: TRBV7-6
cdr3_length: 14
j_call: TRBJ2-1
clone_size: .
d_call: .
cdr3_nt: TGTGCCAGCAGCCCCGGGGGTTCCTACAATGAGCAGTTCTTC
cdr3_aa: CASSPGGSYNEQFF

v_call: TRBV7-3
cdr3_length: 17
j_call: TRBJ2-2
clone_size: once
d_call: .
cdr3_nt: TGTGCCAGCAGCTCCATGAGGGGTCAGGGGAGCACCGGGGAGCTGTTTTTT
cdr3_aa: CASSSMRGQGSTGELFF

v_call: TRBV7-3
cdr3_length: 18
j_call: TRBJ2-3
clone_size: .
d_call: TRBD2
cdr3_nt: TGTGCCAGCAGCCCATTTTCGCCAAGCGGGGGGGCATCAGATACGCAGTATTTT
cdr3_aa: CASSPFSPSGGASDTQYF

v_call: TRBV2
cdr3_length: 16
j_call: TRBJ1-6
clone_size: .
d_call: .
cdr3_nt: TGTGCCAGCAGTGATGGCAGGGAGGTTTGGAATTCACCCCTCCACTTT
cdr3_aa: CASSDGREVWNSPLHF

v_call: TRBV7-9
cdr3_length: 14
j_call: TRBJ1-1
clone_size: .
d_call: .
cdr3_nt: TGTGCCAGCAGCTTAAGAGCGGGAGACACTGAAGCTTTCTTT
cdr3_aa: CASSLRAGDTEAFF

v_call: TRBV28
cdr3_length: 13
j_call: TRBJ2-7
clone_size: few
d_call: TRBD1
cdr3_nt: TGTGCCAGCAAGCGGACAGGGGACGACGAGCAGTACTTC
cdr3_aa: CASKRTGDDEQYF

v_call: TRBV11-2
cdr3_length: 15
j_call: TRBJ2-7
clone_size: .
d_call: TRBD1
cdr3_nt: TGTGCCAGCAGCTTCTCCGGGACAGGCCCTTACGAGCAGTACTTC
cdr3_aa: CASSFSGTGPYEQYF

v_call: TRBV15
cdr3_length: 13
j_call: TRBJ2-7
clone_size: .
d_call: TRBD1
cdr3_nt: TGTGCCACCAGCAGGACAGGGGGCTACGAGCAGTACTTC
cdr3_aa: CATSRTGGYEQYF

v_call: TRBV13
cdr3_length: 14
j_call: TRBJ1-5
clone_size: .
d_call: .
cdr3_nt: TGTGCCAGCAGCTTAGGTCTTCGAGATCAGCCCCAGCATTTT
cdr3_aa: CASSLGLRDQPQHF

v_call: TRBV27
cdr3_length: 15
j_call: TRBJ1-2
clone_size: once
d_call: TRBD1
cdr3_nt: TGTGCCAGCAGTCCAACAGGGGGCTCTGTGTATGGCTACACCTTC
cdr3_aa: CASSPTGGSVYGYTF

v_call: TRBV6-5
cdr3_length: 16
j_call: TRBJ1-4
clone_size: .
d_call: .
cdr3_nt: TGTGCCAGCAGTTACTCGAGGGTGGCGACTAATGAAAAACTGTTTTTT
cdr3_aa: CASSYSRVATNEKLFF

v_call: TRBV19
cdr3_length: 15
j_call: TRBJ1-4
clone_size: .
d_call: TRBD1
cdr3_nt: TGTGCCAGTAGTATTTCCCAGGGGGCGGATGGAAAACTGTTTTTT
cdr3_aa: CASSISQGADGKLFF

v_call: TRBV6-6
cdr3_length: 15
j_call: TRBJ2-7
clone_size: .
d_call: TRBD2
cdr3_nt: TGTGCCAGCAGCAGCGGGACTAGCGGCCCCTACGAGCAGTACTTC
cdr3_aa: CASSSGTSGPYEQYF

v_call: TRBV29-1
cdr3_length: 12
j_call: TRBJ2-5
clone_size: .
d_call: .
cdr3_nt: TGCAGCGGTGAATCGGAGGGAGAGACCCAGTACTTC
cdr3_aa: CSGESEGETQYF

v_call: TRBV9
cdr3_length: 15
j_call: TRBJ2-1
clone_size: .
d_call: .
cdr3_nt: TGTGCCAGCAGTAGGGATGGGAGCTCCTACAATGAGCAGTTCTTC
cdr3_aa: CASSRDGSSYNEQFF